Following are 20 T cell receptor beta chains from one sample sequenced in a study of Ad26.COV2.S vaccination and SARS-CoV-2 variants. Treatment meaning: around 19 received Ad26.COV2.S at low or high dose, single or two shots; roughly five received placebo; per-sample allocation not given. Sampling was performed 63 days after the first vaccine or placebo injection. Profiling relied on immunoSEQ multiplex PCR, and the TCRdb table lists in-frame clones only, not all of them. Of about 460,000 clones listed, nearly 90% are singletons. Specimen: peripheral blood, collected in a trial of Ad26.COV2.S vaccine versus placebo. The receptor source for this set is a person aged 18-60 years who received the Ad26.COV2.S COVID-19 vaccine or a placebo.

The genes are TRBV19 and TRBJ2-1; TRBD1 matches at 8 bases. Trimming cost V 4 bases and J 4 bases; bases outside gene matches: 12. CDR3 length equals 17 residues. Germline-derived CDR1 and CDR2 are LNHDA and SQIVND (reference sequence). DNA for the CDR3: TGTGCCAGTAGTACTTTGGAGGCAGGGGGCCCATACAATGAGCAGTTCTTC. It translates to CASSTLEAGGPYNEQFF.

J is TRBJ2-5 and V is TRBV9; 9 bases map to TRBD2. Germline loops: CDR1 SGDLS, CDR2 YYNGEE. The CDR3 runs 17 residues. V shed 4 bases, J shed 4 bases, and the junction held 14 bases outside the gene matches. CDR3 sequence (DNA): TGTGCCAGCAGCCCACTCTCAAATAGCGGGAGAGGAGAGACCCAGTACTTC. It specifies CASSPLSNSGRGETQYF.

The chain couples TRBV3-1 (or the pseudogene TRBV3-2) to TRBJ2-2, with D unresolved. Trimming pared 7 bases from V and 4 bases from J, leaving 10 bases between. Per germline, CDR1 LGHDT and CDR2 YNNKEL (reference sequence). The CDR3 sequence is 13 residues long. The CDR3, as DNA: TGTGCCAGCACCTACTGGGGCACCGGGGAGCTGTTTTTT. Its translation: CASTYWGTGELFF.

This clone was counted between two and nine times. This chain joins TRBV6-5 and TRBJ1-5; no reliable D call. Trimming took off 5 bases at V and 0 bases at J, with 5 bases between the two ends. CDR3 length: 13 amino acids. The germline V gene encodes CDR1 MNHEY and CDR2 SVGAGI. The CDR3 DNA reads TGTGCCAGCAGTACAAATAGCAATCAGCCCCAGCATTTT. The encoded protein is CASSTNSNQPQHF.

This chain connects TRBV29-1 to TRBJ1-1, with D possibly TRBD1 on 5 matching bases. Germline CDR1 is SQVTM and CDR2 is ANQGSEA. V was shortened by 4 bases and J by 7 bases, with 16 bases between the two germline ends. The CDR3 is made up of 13 amino acids. CDR3 in amino acids: CSVVYRWLGEAFF. The CDR3 nucleotides read TGCAGCGTTGTTTACAGGTGGTTAGGTGAAGCTTTCTTT. Supplemented by reference TRBV29-1 and TRBJ1-1, the full variable domain reads SAVISQKPSRDICQRGTSLTIQCQVDSQVTMMFWYRQQPGQSLTLIATANQGSEATYESGFVIDKFPISRPNLTFSTLTVSNMSPEDSSIYLCSVVYRWLGEAFFGQGTRLTVV.

V gene TRBV3-1 (or the pseudogene TRBV3-2) combines with J gene TRBJ2-3, with 8 bases fitting TRBD2. This CDR3 is built from 14 residues. V dropped 1 base and J dropped 8; count of bases not matched to a gene: 5. Germline values: CDR1 LGHDT, CDR2 YNNKEL (reference sequence). CDR3 sequence: CASSQGRLAGTQYF. Here the CDR3 DNA reads TGTGCCAGCAGCCAAGGTCGGCTAGCGGGTACGCAGTATTTT.

The genes are TRBV3-1 (or the pseudogene TRBV3-2) and TRBJ2-7; D may correspond to TRBD1 or TRBD2 (6 bases each). V was shortened by 0 bases and J by 7 bases, with 10 bases between the two germline ends. CDR3 size: 13 residues. Germline lookup yields CDR1 LGHDT and CDR2 YNNKEL (reference sequence). CDR3 loop: CASSQDTGREQYF. In DNA form, the CDR3 reads TGTGCCAGCAGCCAAGATACAGGGAGGGAGCAGTACTTC.

The chain joins TRBV11-1 to TRBJ1-1; TRBD1 matches at 7 bases. J gave up 8 bases and V 5 bases, and 11 bases lay outside the gene matches. This CDR3 has 14 residues. The germline gives CDR1 SGHAT, CDR2 FQDESV (reference sequence). CDR3 DNA sequence: TGTGCCAGCAGCCGGCATCGTCCGGGACAGGAAGCTTTCTTT. Its protein is CASSRHRPGQEAFF.

The chain has TRBV7-9 and TRBJ1-1; D unresolved. Germline V gene data show CDR1 as SEHNR and CDR2 as FQNEAQ (reference sequence). The V and J ends lost 3 bases and 5 bases respectively, with 7 bases between them. The CDR3 runs to 12 residues. CDR3 amino acids: CASSFSSTEAFF. CDR3 bases: TGTGCCAGCAGCTTTTCAAGTACTGAAGCTTTCTTT.

This chain connects TRBV21-1 to TRBJ1-3. TRBV21-1 is listed as a pseudogene. The CDR3 loop spans 14 amino acids. CDR3 in amino acids: CASSNGRAGNTIYF. As DNA, the CDR3 is TGTGCCAGCAGCAACGGAAGGGCTGGAAACACCATATATTTT.

The rearrangement links TRBV25-1 to TRBJ1-6, with D possibly matching TRBD1 (5 bases). Germline V CDR1 and CDR2: MGHDK, SYGVNS. Trimming removed 3 bases at V and 5 bases at J, with 17 bases between. The CDR3 contains 17 residues. In DNA form, the CDR3 reads TGTGCCAGCAGTGATTCCCGTGGAGGGGCGAATAATTCACCCCTCCACTTT. Translated, it gives CASSDSRGGANNSPLHF.

The J gene is TRBJ2-1, the V gene TRBV11-1; D could derive from TRBD1 or TRBD2 (5 bases each). The CDR3 spans 14 residues. The germline gives CDR1 SGHAT, CDR2 FQDESV (reference sequence). Trimming took 1 base from V and 5 from J, leaving 9 bases between them. CDR3 coding DNA: TGTGCCAGCAGCTTAGGGGGGAAGCACAATGAGCAGTTCTTC. Translating it yields CASSLGGKHNEQFF.

This chain joins TRBV7-2 and TRBJ2-5; TRBD2 aligns across 9 bases. The CDR3 has 14 residues. J gave up 1 base and V 5 bases, and 2 bases lay outside the gene matches. The germline V gene has CDR1 SGHTA and CDR2 FQGNSA. The CDR3 sequence: CASSRLAVQETQYF. The CDR3 DNA reads TGTGCCAGCAGCAGACTAGCGGTCCAAGAGACCCAGTACTTC. The full variable domain, with the rest looked up from reference TRBV7-2 and TRBJ2-5, is GAGVSQSPSNKVTEKGKDVELRCDPISGHTALYWYRQSLGQGLEFLIYFQGNSAPDKSGLPSDRFSAERTGGSVSTLTIQRTQQEDSAVYLCASSRLAVQETQYFGPGTRLLVL.

This chain joins TRBV15 and TRBJ2-3, with TRBD2 as a possible D gene (5 bases). V lost 1 base and J lost 1, with 9 bases in between. The length of the CDR3 is 15 residues. CDR1 LNHNV and CDR2 YYDKDF come from the germline V gene (reference sequence). In nucleotides, the CDR3 is TGTGCCACCAGCAGAGGCCCAGCGGGCACAGATACGCAGTATTTT. This translates into CATSRGPAGTDTQYF. The whole variable domain, remainder taken from reference TRBV15 and TRBJ2-3, is DAMVIQNPRYQVTQFGKPVTLSCSQTLNHNVMYWYQQKSSQAPKLLFHYYDKDFNNEADTPDNFQSRRPNTSFCFLDIRSPGLGDTAMYLCATSRGPAGTDTQYFGPGTRLTVL.

This sequence joins TRBV29-1 and TRBJ2-7; 7 positions match TRBD1. The CDR3 is made up of 11 amino acids. Germline-derived CDR1 and CDR2 are SQVTM and ANQGSEA. Trimming took 6 bases from V and 3 from J; bases not matched to a gene: 2. CDR3 protein: CSVGTVYEQYF. The CDR3 coding sequence is TGCAGCGTCGGGACAGTCTACGAGCAGTACTTC.

The V and J genes are TRBV7-9 and TRBJ2-4; D is ambiguous. This CDR3 has 13 amino acids. The ends were cut back, 1 base at V and 4 bases at J, with 5 bases in the middle. Germline CDR1 is SEHNR and CDR2 is FQNEAQ (reference sequence). The CDR3 region is CASSLEEKNIQYF. The CDR3 DNA sequence: TGTGCCAGCAGCTTAGAGGAGAAAAACATTCAGTACTTC.

Concerning this clone itself: The junction differs from germline at one of its ends, possibly a read error. The V gene is TRBV2, the J gene TRBJ1-1; 8 positions agree with TRBD1. This CDR3 spans 18 amino acids. Germline CDR1 and CDR2: SNHLY and FYNNEI. CDR3 protein: CASSKARTGLRMNTEAFF. Here the CDR3 DNA reads TGTGCCAGCAGTAAAGCCCGGACAGGGCTTAGAATGAACACTGAAGCTTTCTTT.

The chain combines TRBV29-1 with TRBJ2-5, with D uncertain. Trimming shortened V by 8 bases and J by 1 base, and 8 bases separated the two germline ends. The CDR3 extends over 11 amino acids. From germline, CDR1 is SQVTM and CDR2 ANQGSEA. In DNA form, the CDR3 reads TGCAGCCTTGGCCCCCAAGAGACCCAGTACTTC. Translation: CSLGPQETQYF.

This chain connects TRBV5-8 to TRBJ2-1; 11 bases are shared with TRBD1. The CDR3 runs to 18 residues. Germline assignment: CDR1 SGHTS and CDR2 YDEGEE. Trimming at V came to 3 bases and at J to 4 bases, leaving 12 bases not matched to a gene. The CDR3 DNA sequence: TGTGCCAGCAGCTCTGAAAACGGACAGGGGGCAATTTACAATGAGCAGTTCTTC. Translating it yields CASSSENGQGAIYNEQFF.

The chain uses TRBV19 and TRBJ1-5; TRBD1 agrees at 7 bases. Trimming cost V 5 bases and J 6 bases; bases outside gene matches: 7. The CDR3 contains 14 residues. From germline, CDR1 is LNHDA and CDR2 SQIVND (reference sequence). CDR3 loop: CASSFGTEAQPQHF. Here the CDR3 DNA reads TGTGCCAGTAGTTTCGGGACAGAAGCTCAGCCCCAGCATTTT.